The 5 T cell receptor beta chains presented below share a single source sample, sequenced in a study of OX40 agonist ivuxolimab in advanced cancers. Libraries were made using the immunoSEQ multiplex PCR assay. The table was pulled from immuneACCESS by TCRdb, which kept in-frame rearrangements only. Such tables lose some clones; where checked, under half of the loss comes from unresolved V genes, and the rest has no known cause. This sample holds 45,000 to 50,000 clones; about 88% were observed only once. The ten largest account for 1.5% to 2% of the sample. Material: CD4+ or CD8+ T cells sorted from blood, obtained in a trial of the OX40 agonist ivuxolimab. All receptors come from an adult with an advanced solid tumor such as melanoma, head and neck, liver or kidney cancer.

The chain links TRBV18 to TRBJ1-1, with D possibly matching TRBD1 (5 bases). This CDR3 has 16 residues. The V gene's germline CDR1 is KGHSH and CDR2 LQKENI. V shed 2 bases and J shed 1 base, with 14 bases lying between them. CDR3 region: CASSPKSREGNTEAFF. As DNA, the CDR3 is TGTGCCAGCTCACCAAAGTCCAGGGAAGGGAACACTGAAGCTTTCTTT.

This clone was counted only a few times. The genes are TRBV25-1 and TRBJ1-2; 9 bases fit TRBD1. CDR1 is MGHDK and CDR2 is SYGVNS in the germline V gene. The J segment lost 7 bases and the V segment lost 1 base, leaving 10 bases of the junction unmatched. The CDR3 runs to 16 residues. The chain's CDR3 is CASSELSTGGAGGYTF. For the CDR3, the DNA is TGTGCCAGCAGTGAATTAAGTACAGGGGGCGCAGGTGGCTACACCTTC.

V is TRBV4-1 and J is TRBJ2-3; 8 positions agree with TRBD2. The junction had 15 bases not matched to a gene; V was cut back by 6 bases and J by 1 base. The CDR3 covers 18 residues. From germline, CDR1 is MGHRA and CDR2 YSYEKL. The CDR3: CASRTGGRGPRGTDTQYF. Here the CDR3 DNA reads TGCGCCAGCAGGACGGGGGGGCGGGGGCCGCGGGGCACAGATACGCAGTATTTT.

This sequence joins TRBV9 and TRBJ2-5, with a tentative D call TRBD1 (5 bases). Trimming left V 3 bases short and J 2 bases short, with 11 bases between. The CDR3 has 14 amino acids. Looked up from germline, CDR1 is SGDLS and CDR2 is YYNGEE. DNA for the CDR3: TGTGCCAGCAGCGAGGGGTTAAGGCAAGAGACCCAGTACTTC. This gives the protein CASSEGLRQETQYF.

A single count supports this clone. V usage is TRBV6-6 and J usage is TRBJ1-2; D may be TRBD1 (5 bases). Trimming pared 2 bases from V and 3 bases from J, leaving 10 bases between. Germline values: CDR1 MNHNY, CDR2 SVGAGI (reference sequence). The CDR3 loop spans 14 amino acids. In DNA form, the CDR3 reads TGTGCCAGCAGTTACGGTGGGGCGGACTATGGCTACACCTTC. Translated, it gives CASSYGGADYGYTF.